A single sample is the source of the 25 T cell receptor beta chains below, sequenced in a study of T cells after yellow fever vaccination. TCRdb reprocessed the 5' RACE reads via MiXCR and lists one record per CDR3 protein. The table has about 320,000 distinct CDR3 sequences, roughly a tenth seen once. This specimen consisted of CD4+ T cells sorted from PBMCs, obtained 45 days after the yellow fever booster vaccination. The receptors shown here come from a man aged 18 to 30 who received the YFV17D yellow fever vaccine.

The chain couples TRBV29-1 to TRBJ2-3; the D gene could be TRBD1 or TRBD2 (6 bases each). In germline, CDR1 is SQVTM, CDR2 ANQGSEA. There are 12 residues in the CDR3. CDR3 region: CSGGLETDTQYF. The CDR3 bases are TGCAGTGGGGGGCTTGAAACAGATACGCAGTATTTT.

V and J are TRBV10-3 and TRBJ1-5; D gene ambiguous. The CDR3 is 16 amino acids. V was trimmed by 2 bases and J by 6 bases, leaving 17 bases between them. Per the germline V gene, CDR1 is ENHRY and CDR2 is SYGVKD. The CDR3 DNA sequence: TGTGCCATCAGTGAGCTCGCCCGGGGATTAGGTCAGCCCCAGCATTTT. It translates to CAISELARGLGQPQHF.

There are a few counts of this clonotype. The DNA for the CDR3 is TGTGCCAGCAGCCAGCTGGCGGACGGCACTGAAGCTTTCTTT. Its protein product is CASSQLADGTEAFF. This chain links TRBV3-1 with TRBJ1-1; D is ambiguous. V was trimmed by 3 bases and J by 4 bases, leaving 12 bases between them. The CDR3 loop spans 14 amino acids. Per germline, CDR1 LGHDT and CDR2 YNNKEL (reference sequence).

Turning to this clonotype: At one end, the junction sequence differs from germline, possibly due to a read error. The chain has TRBV6-6 and TRBJ1-6; D remains unclear. Germline CDR1 MNHNY, CDR2 SVGAGI (reference sequence). CDR3 length: 13 amino acids. The CDR3 sequence: CASTYSYNSPLPF. CDR3 in DNA: TGTGCCAGCACGTACTCCTATAATTCACCCCTCCCCTTT.

The sample holds many counts of this clonotype. CDR3 in amino acids: CSAKLASQTQYF. Written as DNA, the CDR3 is TGCAGTGCTAAACTAGCGTCCCAGACCCAGTACTTC. The chain employs TRBV20-1 and TRBJ2-5, with 7 bases lining up with TRBD2. Germline V CDR1 and CDR2: DFQATT, SNEGSKA (reference sequence). This CDR3 region has 12 residues. V gave up 4 bases and J gave up 6 bases; unmatched junction bases: 5.

At least ten counts were recorded for this clonotype. The chain carries TRBV7-2 and TRBJ1-1; D might be TRBD1 (6 bases). The CDR3 loop spans 13 amino acids. Trimming cost V 4 bases and J 10 bases, with 16 bases left between them. Germline CDR1 SGHTA, CDR2 FQGNSA. This CDR3 reads CASSSTGTGRAFF. The CDR3 DNA reads TGTGCCAGCAGCTCGACGGGAACAGGGAGAGCTTTCTTT.

The chain employs TRBV20-1 and TRBJ2-7, with 7 bases matching TRBD1. Germline V gives CDR1 DFQATT, CDR2 SNEGSKA (reference sequence). This CDR3 spans 13 amino acids. J was trimmed by 4 bases and V by 2 bases; bases with no gene match: 5. CDR3 loop: CSARSRGIYEQYF. In DNA, the CDR3 is TGCAGTGCTAGATCCAGGGGGATTTACGAGCAGTACTTC.

V gene TRBV29-1 combines with J gene TRBJ2-5, with TRBD2 matching over 9 bases. The V gene's germline CDR1 is SQVTM and CDR2 ANQGSEA. The V segment lost 4 bases and the J segment 5 bases; nucleotides outside the gene matches: 8. The CDR3 sequence is 14 residues long. The CDR3 loop is CSVAYQSGGETQYF. The CDR3 nucleotides are TGCAGCGTTGCGTACCAAAGCGGGGGGGAGACCCAGTACTTC.

This clonotype was counted ten times or more. The V and J genes are TRBV6-1 and TRBJ1-1; D not certain. CDR3 size: 14 residues. Germline values: CDR1 MNHNS, CDR2 SASEGT. The V end was cut by 5 bases, the J end by 1 base, with 11 bases between. The CDR3 here is CASSIGVGNTEAFF. The CDR3 DNA is TGTGCCAGCAGTATCGGGGTCGGGAACACTGAAGCTTTCTTT.

This clonotype was picked up a small number of times. This rearrangement joins TRBV5-1 to TRBJ2-5; D possibly matches TRBD1 or TRBD2 (6 bases each). Germline V lookup: CDR1 SGHRS, CDR2 YFSETQ. The CDR3 length is 15 residues. Between the trimmed V and J ends, which lost 0 bases and 5 bases, there was a span of 14 bases. CDR3 sequence: CASSLEGGRGETQYF. The DNA for the CDR3 is TGCGCCAGCAGCTTGGAAGGGGGGAGAGGGGAGACCCAGTACTTC.

This clonotype was recorded a few times. This chain links TRBV24-1 with TRBJ2-3; tentatively, D is TRBD1 (6 bases). Germline CDR1 is KGHDR and CDR2 is SFDVKD. Trimming left V 9 bases short and J 2 bases short, with 17 bases between. The CDR3 has 15 amino acids. The CDR3 spells CATSDRFAYTDTQYF. The DNA of the CDR3 is TGTGCCACCTCCGACAGGTTCGCATACACAGATACGCAGTATTTT.

As to this clonotype: A much larger clone sits a single nucleotide away, making a read error possible. The genes are TRBV5-1 and TRBJ2-5; TRBD1 matches 7 bases. The CDR3 totals 17 residues. From germline, CDR1 is SGHRS and CDR2 YFSETQ. The CDR3 spells CASSLAITGVSQESQYF. In nucleotides, the CDR3 is TGCGCCAGCAGCTTGGCAATAACAGGGGTTTCCCAAGAGAGCCAGTACTTC.

This clonotype was counted ten times or more. The chain carries TRBV28 and TRBJ2-4; D call uncertain. This CDR3 spans 12 amino acids. Germline V gene lookup returns CDR1 MDHEN and CDR2 SYDVKM. The ends were cut back, 6 bases at V and 6 bases at J, with 9 bases in the middle. The CDR3, as DNA: TGTGCCAGCAGAAACCCGCCAAACATTCAGTACTTC. It codes for CASRNPPNIQYF. Drawing the rest from reference TRBV28 and TRBJ2-4, the complete variable domain is DVKVTQSSRYLVKRTGEKVFLECVQDMDHENMFWYRQDPGLGLRLIYFSYDVKMKEKGDIPEGYSVSREKKERFSLILESASTNQTSMYLCASRNPPNIQYFGAGTRLSVL.

V usage is TRBV6-2 or TRBV6-3 and J usage is TRBJ2-3; D gene ambiguous. CDR3 length equals 16 residues. Germline CDR1 is MNHEY and CDR2 is SVGEGT. V shed 6 bases and J shed 3 bases, with 19 bases lying between them. CDR3 in amino acids: CASRPLGFSLTDTQYF. The CDR3 coding sequence is TGTGCCAGCAGGCCCTTAGGCTTCTCTCTAACAGATACGCAGTATTTT.

Only a few counts were recorded for this clonotype. The chain couples TRBV7-9 to TRBJ1-6; D is unclear. The CDR3 loop spans 13 amino acids. Looked up from germline, CDR1 is SEHNR and CDR2 is FQNEAQ (reference sequence). CDR3 sequence: CAAGRGGSSPLHF. Written as DNA, the CDR3 is TGTGCAGCCGGGAGAGGAGGGAGTTCACCCCTCCACTTT.

There are a few counts of this clonotype. The V call is TRBV27, the J call TRBJ2-3; 7 positions match TRBD2. The trim removed 6 bases at V and 0 bases at J, leaving 3 bases unmatched. CDR1 is MNHEY, CDR2 SMNVEV, per germline (reference sequence). This CDR3 contains 14 residues. The CDR3 spells CASRPGGSTDTQYF. The CDR3 DNA reads TGTGCCAGCAGACCCGGGGGGAGCACAGATACGCAGTATTTT.

This clonotype has only a few counts. The chain's CDR3 is CASSLVPRFYGYTF. The CDR3 DNA reads as TGTGCCAGCAGTTTGGTTCCCCGGTTCTATGGCTACACCTTC. The gene calls are TRBV12-3 or TRBV12-4 and TRBJ1-2; no clear D. Trimming took off 3 bases at V and 4 bases at J, with 12 bases between the two ends. The CDR3 runs to 14 residues.

V and J are TRBV3-1 and TRBJ2-3; 9 bases fit TRBD1. The junction had 2 bases not matched to a gene; V was cut back by 1 base and J by 6 bases. The V gene's germline CDR1 is LGHDT and CDR2 YNNKEL (reference sequence). This CDR3 is built from 14 residues. CDR3 residues: CASSQGDRDDTQYF. For the CDR3, the DNA is TGTGCCAGCAGCCAAGGGGACAGGGACGATACGCAGTATTTT.

This clonotype was seen ten or more times. The chain couples TRBV9 to TRBJ2-1; D unclear. This CDR3 spans 15 amino acids. Looked up from germline, CDR1 is SGDLS and CDR2 is YYNGEE. V lost 4 bases and J lost 9, with 20 bases in between. The CDR3 DNA sequence: TGTGCCAGCAGCCCCGTCGGCGGCCCCTTCTCTGAGCAGTTCTTC. As protein: CASSPVGGPFSEQFF.

The table lists this clonotype with a few counts. The gene calls are TRBV11-2 and TRBJ2-3; 16 nucleotides align to TRBD2. The CDR3 consists of 19 residues. V gave up 3 bases and J gave up 0 bases; unmatched junction bases: 6. In germline, CDR1 is SGHAT, CDR2 FQNNGV. DNA of the CDR3: TGTGCCAGCAGCTTCCTGGGACTAGCGGGGGGGGGAAGCACAGATACGCAGTATTTT. This encodes CASSFLGLAGGGSTDTQYF. The full variable domain, completed using reference TRBV11-2 and TRBJ2-3, is EAGVAQSPRYKIIEKRQSVAFWCNPISGHATLYWYQQILGQGPKLLIQFQNNGVVDDSQLPKDRFSAERLKGVDSTLKIQPAKLEDSAVYLCASSFLGLAGGGSTDTQYFGPGTRLTVL.

This chain uses TRBV12-3 or TRBV12-4 with TRBJ1-2; 8 positions match TRBD1. The length of the CDR3 is 13 residues. The trim removed 3 bases at V and 8 bases at J, leaving 5 bases unmatched. The CDR3 region has the DNA TGTGCCAGCAGTTTGGGACAGGCAGGGGGCTACACCTTC. It codes for CASSLGQAGGYTF.

The gene calls are TRBV11-2 and TRBJ1-2; TRBD1 agrees at 8 bases. The CDR3 is 15 amino acids. CDR1 is SGHAT, CDR2 FQNNGV, per germline. The ends lost 4 bases at V and 4 bases at J; junction bases unmatched: 8. The CDR3 sequence: CASSSVTGVGYGYTF. The CDR3 nucleotides read TGTGCCAGCAGCTCGGTGACAGGGGTTGGCTATGGCTACACCTTC.

This clonotype was detected ten times or more. This chain joins TRBV4-1 and TRBJ1-2; D call uncertain. V gave up 0 bases and J gave up 8 bases, with 13 bases separating them. Germline V gene lookup returns CDR1 MGHRA and CDR2 YSYEKL. The CDR3 extends over 14 amino acids. The DNA for the CDR3 is TGCGCCAGCAGCCAAGATGCTGGGTACGGGGGCTACACCTTC. Its translation is CASSQDAGYGGYTF.

The sample holds many counts of this clonotype. The rearrangement links TRBV28 to TRBJ2-3; D is uncertain. The CDR3 is 16 amino acids. Trimming pared 5 bases from V and 2 bases from J, leaving 17 bases between. The germline gives CDR1 MDHEN, CDR2 SYDVKM. The CDR3 here is CASSTLTFTLTDTQYF. CDR3 bases: TGTGCCAGCAGTACCCTGACATTTACCCTCACAGATACGCAGTATTTT.

In this sample, this clonotype turned up many times. This chain joins TRBV5-6 and TRBJ1-5, with D possibly TRBD1 on 5 matching bases. Germline values: CDR1 SGHDT, CDR2 YYEEEE. CDR3 length: 15 amino acids. Trimming took off 0 bases at V and 3 bases at J, with 10 bases between the two ends. CDR3 nucleotide sequence: TGTGCCAGCAGCTTGGGTTCAGGGCCCAATCAGCCCCAGCATTTT. As protein: CASSLGSGPNQPQHF. Full variable domain (remainder filled in from reference TRBV5-6 and TRBJ1-5): DAGVTQSPTHLIKTRGQQVTLRCSPKSGHDTVSWYQQALGQGPQFIFQYYEEEERQRGNFPDRFSGHQFPNYSSELNVNALLLGDSALYLCASSLGSGPNQPQHFGDGTRLSIL.